The sequence of this T cell receptor (beta chain) was determined in a study of T cells in localized non-small cell lung cancer. Data came from immunoSEQ multiplex PCR; TCRdb stores just in-frame clones and leaves some out. The table lists approximately 88,000 clones, approximately 91% of them singletons. Study-level points and caveats: Uninvolved adjacent lung showed the highest T cell clonality, exceeding tumor. Longer overall survival was seen with higher T cell density measured in blood.

Trimming shortened V by 7 bases and J by 2 bases, and 15 bases separated the two germline ends. Germline lookup yields CDR1 SQVTM and CDR2 ANQGSEA. CDR3 size: 14 residues. A remark on this clone: The antigen is unknown.

The V gene is TRBV29-1, the J gene TRBJ2-1, with D hard to call. The sequence came from a woman between 35 and 75 years old with stage II squamous cell lung carcinoma. The sequencing here drew on PBMCs, taken before any cancer treatment. CDR3 DNA sequence: TGCAGCGCCCGGTCCCGGCTAGCCTACAATGAGCAGTTCTTC. This codes for CSARSRLAYNEQFF.